The next 22 T cell receptor beta chains were all read from a single sample in a study of shared clonotypes between healthy human individuals. TCRdb's copy holds only in-frame clones and misses some; the assay was immunoSEQ multiplex PCR. The sample holds around 1.6 million clones, 95% to 99% seen once. Material for sequencing was naive CD4+ T cells sorted from blood. Stated subset: CD45RA+ positively selected. The receptors were sampled from a man in his thirties or forties in good health.

This clone was picked up one time. The rearrangement joins TRBV5-1 to TRBJ1-1; 8 nucleotides agree with TRBD1. Germline V CDR1 and CDR2: SGHRS, YFSETQ. V was clipped by 4 bases and J by 4 bases; unmatched bases: 9. The CDR3 totals 15 residues. CDR3 in DNA: TGCGCCAGCAGCGAGGACAGGGTTGGTTCCACTGAAGCTTTCTTT. It encodes CASSEDRVGSTEAFF.

The chain is built from TRBV7-2 and TRBJ2-1, with D hard to call. The V end lost 5 bases, the J end lost 6 bases, and 11 bases lay between the germline ends. Germline loops: CDR1 SGHTA, CDR2 FQGNSA. The CDR3 consists of 13 residues. In nucleotides, the CDR3 is TGTGCCAGCAGCCCTCGCCGGCGCAATGAGCAGTTCTTC. Translating it yields CASSPRRRNEQFF. Full variable domain (rest looked up from reference TRBV7-2 and TRBJ2-1): GAGVSQSPSNKVTEKGKDVELRCDPISGHTALYWYRQSLGQGLEFLIYFQGNSAPDKSGLPSDRFSAERTGGSVSTLTIQRTQQEDSAVYLCASSPRRRNEQFFGPGTRLTVL.

The rearrangement uses TRBV7-7 and TRBJ2-2, with D unclear. V was cut by 2 bases and J by 1 base, with 5 bases left in between. CDR1 and CDR2 from the germline V gene are SSHAT and FNYEAQ (reference sequence). CDR3 size: 14 residues. The CDR3 sequence is CASSLSRNTGELFF. CDR3 DNA sequence: TGTGCCAGCAGCTTAAGTAGGAACACCGGGGAGCTGTTTTTT.

In nucleotides, the CDR3 is TGTGCCAGCAGCAAAACAGGGGGGAACCCAGATACGCAGTATTTT. As protein: CASSKTGGNPDTQYF. The gene calls are TRBV7-6 and TRBJ2-3, with 8 bases matching TRBD1. With 5 bases clipped from V and 4 bases from J, the junction kept 8 bases outside the gene matches. CDR1 and CDR2 from the germline V gene are SGHVS and FNYEAQ. This CDR3 spans 15 amino acids.

J is TRBJ2-3 and V is TRBV7-9; D unresolved. The CDR3 is 13 residues long. Germline loops: CDR1 SEHNR, CDR2 FQNEAQ (reference sequence). Trimming took 2 bases from V and 4 from J, leaving 7 bases between them. CDR3 nucleotides: TGTGCCAGCAGCTTAATGTTGTCAGATACGCAGTATTTT. Translating gives CASSLMLSDTQYF. Variable domain in full (rest from reference TRBV7-9 and TRBJ2-3): DTGVSQNPRHKITKRGQNVTFRCDPISEHNRLYWYRQTLGQGPEFLTYFQNEAQLEKSRLLSDRFSAERPKGSFSTLEIQRTEQGDSAMYLCASSLMLSDTQYFGPGTRLTVL.

The V call is TRBV27, the J call TRBJ2-7, with 9 bases identical to TRBD2. CDR3 size: 15 residues. Looked up from germline, CDR1 is MNHEY and CDR2 is SMNVEV (reference sequence). V lost 6 bases, J lost 2 bases, and 8 bases stayed unmatched. CDR3 DNA: TGTGCCAGCAGCCAAGTCGCGGGAGGGCCCTACGAGCAGTACTTC. It yields the protein CASSQVAGGPYEQYF.

The chain combines TRBV5-1 with TRBJ2-7; tentative D call: TRBD1 (5 bases). Germline V gene lookup returns CDR1 SGHRS and CDR2 YFSETQ. This CDR3 comprises 15 residues. Trimming shortened V by 5 bases and J by 5 bases, and 20 bases separated the two germline ends. The CDR3 DNA reads as TGCGCCAGCAGTGTCCCCGCAGGGCCCAATCACGAGCAGTACTTC. Translating it yields CASSVPAGPNHEQYF.

The chain recombines TRBV7-2 with TRBJ1-1; D gene uncertain. The V end was cut by 5 bases, the J end by 2 bases, with 9 bases between. This CDR3 is built from 13 residues. The germline V gene encodes CDR1 SGHTA and CDR2 FQGNSA. CDR3 sequence (DNA): TGTGCCAGCAGCCGCCTGGTCAACACTGAAGCTTTCTTT. It encodes CASSRLVNTEAFF.

The rearrangement joins TRBV18 to TRBJ1-4; possible D gene TRBD1, 5 bases. Germline values: CDR1 KGHSH, CDR2 LQKENI. CDR3 length: 15 residues. Trimming stripped 3 bases from V and 8 bases from J, with 16 bases between. CDR3 residues: CASSPQGPGGEKLFF. In DNA, the CDR3 is TGTGCCAGCTCACCCCAGGGCCCGGGCGGGGAAAAACTGTTTTTT.

This chain joins TRBV6-6 and TRBJ2-7, with no clear D. CDR1 is MNHNY and CDR2 is SVGAGI in the germline V gene (reference sequence). Trimming stripped 2 bases from V and 0 bases from J, with 11 bases between. This CDR3 region has 15 residues. The CDR3: CASSYPEASSYEQYF. Here the CDR3 DNA reads TGTGCCAGCAGTTACCCCGAGGCCAGCTCCTACGAGCAGTACTTC.

The rearrangement joins TRBV19 to TRBJ1-2; 7 positions match TRBD1. The CDR3 spans 15 residues. V lost 5 bases and J lost 2; bases outside the gene matches: 8. CDR1 and CDR2 from the germline V gene are LNHDA and SQIVND (reference sequence). As DNA, the CDR3 is TGTGCCAGTAGTGCTTACCGGGACAGCAACTATGGCTACACCTTC. This encodes CASSAYRDSNYGYTF.

On this clone: A read error may account for a junction end that differs from germline. The chain has TRBV4-1 and TRBJ2-7, with D perhaps matching TRBD1 (5 bases). The CDR3 runs 16 residues. The germline V gene encodes CDR1 MGHRA and CDR2 YSYEKL. The CDR3 DNA is TGCGCCAGCAGGCAAGCCCTTCAGGGCCTATCCTACGAGCAGTACTTC. Its protein is CASRQALQGLSYEQYF.

The rearrangement links TRBV18 to TRBJ2-3; D gene ambiguous. Germline assignment: CDR1 KGHSH and CDR2 LQKENI. CDR3 length: 18 residues. Trimming cost V 1 base and J 0 bases, with 17 bases left between them. The CDR3 reads CASSPLEVAAPSTDTQYF. The CDR3 region has the DNA TGTGCCAGCTCACCACTGGAAGTAGCCGCGCCTAGCACAGATACGCAGTATTTT.

Note on this clone: An end of the junction differs from the germline gene, which may be a read error. J is TRBJ2-7 and V is TRBV4-2; 7 bases are shared with TRBD1. Germline CDR1 is LGHNA and CDR2 is YNFKEQ. This CDR3 is built from 14 residues. In DNA, the CDR3 is TGTGCCAGCAGCCGCACAGGGGCCTCCGACGAGCAGTACTTC. Translation gives CASSRTGASDEQYF.

The J gene is TRBJ1-1, the V gene TRBV5-1; unclear D gene. Germline loops: CDR1 SGHRS, CDR2 YFSETQ. This CDR3 region has 14 residues. Trimming left V 4 bases short and J 5 bases short, with 15 bases between. CDR3: CASSTFVRGTEAFF. The CDR3 coding sequence is TGCGCCAGCAGCACATTCGTACGTGGGACTGAAGCTTTCTTT.

The rearrangement uses TRBV7-2 and TRBJ2-5; no clear D. CDR3 length: 15 amino acids. Germline values: CDR1 SGHTA, CDR2 FQGNSA. Trimming left V 5 bases short and J 1 base short, with 14 bases between. CDR3 sequence reads: CASSPRPPGQETQYF. DNA of the CDR3: TGTGCCAGCAGCCCAAGGCCCCCAGGCCAAGAGACCCAGTACTTC.

The V and J genes are TRBV6-5 and TRBJ1-2, with D possibly TRBD1 on 6 matching bases. CDR3 length equals 13 residues. The V end was cut by 0 bases, the J end by 6 bases, with 8 bases between. Germline V gene lookup returns CDR1 MNHEY and CDR2 SVGAGI. The CDR3 protein is CASSYSGANGYTF. CDR3 DNA: TGTGCCAGCAGTTACTCGGGGGCGAATGGCTACACCTTC.

V is TRBV7-8 and J is TRBJ2-1; D perhaps matches TRBD1 (5 bases). CDR1 is SGHVS, CDR2 FQNEAQ, per germline. The V and J ends lost 1 base and 12 bases respectively, with 22 bases between them. The CDR3 runs 16 residues. The DNA of the CDR3 is TGTGCCAGCAGCTTAGGTCTGGCAATTGACGAGCAGGGGCAGTTCTTC. This encodes CASSLGLAIDEQGQFF.

The chain is built from TRBV15 and TRBJ1-4, with 8 bases matching TRBD1. J lost 5 bases, V lost 5 bases, and 7 bases had no gene match. Germline V gene lookup returns CDR1 LNHNV and CDR2 YYDKDF (reference sequence). CDR3 length equals 15 residues. As DNA, the CDR3 is TGTGCCACCAGCCGAAGGACAGGGAGAAATGAAAAACTGTTTTTT. Translating gives CATSRRTGRNEKLFF.

The V and J genes are TRBV14 and TRBJ2-1, with a possible D match to TRBD2 (6 bases). The germline V gene encodes CDR1 SGHDN and CDR2 FVKESK. The CDR3 is 14 residues long. The V gene lost 3 bases and the J gene lost 1 base, with 7 bases spanning the gap. CDR3 loop: CASSQTSSYNEQFF. As DNA, the CDR3 is TGTGCCAGCAGCCAGACTAGTTCCTACAATGAGCAGTTCTTC.

The V call is TRBV4-1, the J call TRBJ1-1; perhaps TRBD1 as D (5 bases). This CDR3 region has 15 residues. Germline lookup yields CDR1 MGHRA and CDR2 YSYEKL. V gave up 1 base and J gave up 1 base, with 10 bases separating them. This chain's CDR3 is CASSQAWTQNTEAFF. CDR3 nucleotide sequence: TGCGCCAGCAGCCAAGCCTGGACACAGAACACTGAAGCTTTCTTT.

About this clone itself: The same CDR3 arises from other DNA sequences in this sample as well. The chain carries TRBV18 and TRBJ2-2, with D maybe TRBD1 (6 bases). Germline CDR1 KGHSH, CDR2 LQKENI. CDR3 length equals 14 residues. The ends were cut back, 2 bases at V and 3 bases at J, with 7 bases in the middle. Written as DNA, the CDR3 is TGTGCCAGCTCACCATACAGGGACACCGGGGAGCTGTTTTTT. Translating it yields CASSPYRDTGELFF. The full variable domain, completed using reference TRBV18 and TRBJ2-2, is NAGVMQNPRHLVRRRGQEARLRCSPMKGHSHVYWYRQLPEEGLKFMVYLQKENIIDESGMPKERFSAEFPKEGPSILRIQQVVRGDSAAYFCASSPYRDTGELFFGEGSRLTVL.